These T cell receptor beta chains were read from a single sample in a study of blood T cells in healthy people across ages. MiXCR, applied by TCRdb to the 5' RACE reads, yields one record per CDR3 protein. The sample has some 710,000 distinct CDR3 sequences, more than 35% seen once. The sequenced sample consisted of blood. The receptors come from a man older than 75 in good health. Both conserved end residues are part of each CDR3. The D gene is left open where the match is weak. The listing skips clone size in some rows; elsewhere it reads once, few, many or a size class.

CDR3nt	CDR3aa	v_gene	d_gene	abundance	j_gene
TGTGCCAGCAGTGATGGTTGGCGGGAGCAGTACTTC	CASSDGWREQYF	TRBV12-3/TRBV12-4	TRBD2	NA	TRBJ2-4
TGTGCCAGCAGCTTGTGGGGGGGAGTTGATACGCAGTATTTT	CASSLWGGVDTQYF	TRBV5-5	TRBD2	many	TRBJ2-3
TGCGCCAGCAGCTTGGAGGGGGACTCCTACAATGAGCAGTTCTTC	CASSLEGDSYNEQFF	TRBV5-1	NA	many	TRBJ2-1
TGTGCCAGCAGGACGACTAGCGGGGTAGATACGCAGTATTTT	CASRTTSGVDTQYF	TRBV7-9	TRBD2	NA	TRBJ2-3
TGCGCCAGCAGCTTCGACGGGACCGGGAGCTACAATGAGCAGTACTTC	CASSFDGTGSYNEQYF	TRBV5-1	NA	NA	TRBJ2-5
TGTGCCAGCAGCTTAGCCGCCCCACAGGGTGTTAATGAAAAACTGTTTTTT	CASSLAAPQGVNEKLFF	TRBV7-2	NA	few	TRBJ1-4
TGCAGTGCTAGTAGGCGACTAGCAACGTACAATGAGCAGTTCTTC	CSASRRLATYNEQFF	TRBV20-1	TRBD2	few	TRBJ2-1
TGTGCCAGCAGTTTCGCCGGGACGAACAATGAGCAGTTCTTC	CASSFAGTNNEQFF	TRBV12-3/TRBV12-4	NA	NA	TRBJ2-1
TGTGCCAGCAGCATAGCAACCACTGAAGCTTTCTTT	CASSIATTEAFF	TRBV11-1	NA	NA	TRBJ1-1
TGTGCCAGCAGCTTAGGAGGGGGTCTATCTGGAAACACCATATATTTT	CASSLGGGLSGNTIYF	TRBV7-2	NA	NA	TRBJ1-3
TGTGCCAGCAGCCAAGGACTAATAGCGGGTGTGTACGAGCAGTACTTC	CASSQGLIAGVYEQYF	TRBV3-1	TRBD2	NA	TRBJ2-7
TGTGCCACCAGCACCAGACAGGGGATTCAGCCCCAGCATTTT	CATSTRQGIQPQHF	TRBV15	TRBD1	few	TRBJ1-5
TGTGCCAGCAGTTTTACCAGCTCCTACAATGAGCAGTACTTC	CASSFTSSYNEQYF	TRBV12-3/TRBV12-4	NA	once	TRBJ2-7
TGTGCCAGCAGTTTACCGACTAGCGGCACAGATACGCAGTATTTT	CASSLPTSGTDTQYF	TRBV12-3/TRBV12-4	TRBD2	NA	TRBJ2-3
TGTGCCAGCAGCCCAGGACAGGGGAGAGAAAAACTGTTTTTT	CASSPGQGREKLFF	TRBV2	TRBD1	many	TRBJ1-4
TGTGCCAGCAGTGCCACGGGAGCCGGGGAGCTGTTTTTT	CASSATGAGELFF	TRBV6-6	NA	few	TRBJ2-2
TGTGCCAGCAGTATGACAGGGAAGGGAGCTTTCTTT	CASSMTGKGAFF	TRBV2	TRBD1	once	TRBJ1-1
TGTGCCAGTAGTATACCCAAAGGGAGCGGGAGGGCCAGGGCAGATACGCAGTATTTT	CASSIPKGSGRARADTQYF	TRBV19	TRBD2	NA	TRBJ2-3
TGTGCCAGCAGCCAAGGGGTAGGAGCTATGAACACTGAAGCTTTCTTT	CASSQGVGAMNTEAFF	TRBV4-2	NA	few	TRBJ1-1
TGTGCCTGGAGTGAGGGGTTCTCCTACGAGCAGTACTTC	CAWSEGFSYEQYF	TRBV30	NA	NA	TRBJ2-7
TGCAGTGCTCTCAACACGGGACTGGCTGACAATGAGCAGTTCTTC	CSALNTGLADNEQFF	TRBV20-1	NA	few	TRBJ2-1
TGTGCCAGCAGTGAGCCTCTTAGCACAGATACGCAGTATTTT	CASSEPLSTDTQYF	TRBV25-1	NA	NA	TRBJ2-3
TGTGCCAGCAGCGTAGCTCAGGGTAGGACCTCGCAGTTCTTC	CASSVAQGRTSQFF	TRBV9	NA	NA	TRBJ2-1
TGTGCCAGCAGCAGCAGGGGGCGCAACACAGATACGCAGTATTTT	CASSSRGRNTDTQYF	TRBV2	TRBD1	few	TRBJ2-3
TGTGCCAGCAGCCAGCGGTGGGGCGAGCAGTACTTC	CASSQRWGEQYF	TRBV5-6	NA	few	TRBJ2-7
TGTGCCAGCAGCCGGACGGCGGGGGCTACTAATGAAAAACTGTTTTTT	CASSRTAGATNEKLFF	TRBV7-9	NA	few	TRBJ1-4
TGTGCTAGTGGCCCTCCTCGACAAGACGTTACGCAGTATTTT	CASGPPRQDVTQYF	TRBV12-5	NA	NA	TRBJ2-3
TGTGCCAGCAGCCTGTCGTCGGGAGGCATAAGCACAGATACGCAGTATTTT	CASSLSSGGISTDTQYF	TRBV14	TRBD2	few	TRBJ2-3
TGCGCCAGCAGCCAACTCGGACTAGCGGGGAAGAGGTATGAGCAGTTCTTC	CASSQLGLAGKRYEQFF	TRBV4-1	TRBD2	NA	TRBJ2-1
TGCAGTGCTAGAGTTGAGGGAGCTGAAACGCAGTATTTT	CSARVEGAETQYF	TRBV20-1	NA	few	TRBJ2-3
TGTGCCAGCAGTTTAGGAAGTGCCATTCAGTACTTC	CASSLGSAIQYF	TRBV28	NA	NA	TRBJ2-4
TGTGCCAGCAGTCGGGGACAGGGTGGTGTCACAGATACGCAGTATTTT	CASSRGQGGVTDTQYF	TRBV12-3/TRBV12-4	TRBD1	NA	TRBJ2-3
TGTGCCTGGACTAAGGGGACTAGCGGGAGGAGAGATGAGCAGTTCTTC	CAWTKGTSGRRDEQFF	TRBV30	TRBD2	NA	TRBJ2-1
TGCAGTGCTACTACTGGGGCTAGCGGGACTCCTAAGTTCTTC	CSATTGASGTPKFF	TRBV20-1	TRBD2	NA	TRBJ2-1
TGCAGTGCGGCGAGGGACGGGGACTACGAGCAGTACTTC	CSAARDGDYEQYF	TRBV20-1	NA	few	TRBJ2-7
TGTGCCAGCAGCCAAAGCCCCGGGTCTACAACTAACTATGGCTACACCTTC	CASSQSPGSTTNYGYTF	TRBV3-1	NA	NA	TRBJ1-2
TGTGCCAGTAACAGGGACAGTTATCAGCCCCAGCATTTT	CASNRDSYQPQHF	TRBV19	TRBD1	NA	TRBJ1-5